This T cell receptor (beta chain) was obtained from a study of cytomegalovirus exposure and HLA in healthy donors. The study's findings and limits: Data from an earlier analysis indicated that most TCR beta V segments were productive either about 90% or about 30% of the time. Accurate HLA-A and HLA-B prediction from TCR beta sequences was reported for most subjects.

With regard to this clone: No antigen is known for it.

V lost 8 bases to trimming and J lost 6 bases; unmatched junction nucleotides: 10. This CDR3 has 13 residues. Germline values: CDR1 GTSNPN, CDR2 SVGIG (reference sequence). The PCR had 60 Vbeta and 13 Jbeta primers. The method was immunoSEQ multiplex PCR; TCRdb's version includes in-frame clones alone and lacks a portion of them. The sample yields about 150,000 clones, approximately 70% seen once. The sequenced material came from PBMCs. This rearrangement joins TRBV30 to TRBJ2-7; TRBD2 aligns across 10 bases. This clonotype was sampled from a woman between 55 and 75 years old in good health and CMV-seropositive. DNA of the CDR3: TGTGCCGGCTTAGCGGGAGGCCCCTCCGAGCAGTACTTC. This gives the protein CAGLAGGPSEQYF.